One and the same sample provided the 30 T cell receptor beta chains below, sequenced in a study of blood T cell repertoires in COVID-19. Assay used: immunoSEQ multiplex PCR; TCRdb lists only in-frame clones, some missing. The table includes about 230,000 clones, 70% to 90% detected once. Sequenced input: peripheral blood. The receptors come from a woman between 70 and 85 years old with active or convalescent COVID-19.

The rearrangement uses TRBV28 and TRBJ1-3; D not certain. With 7 bases removed from V and 7 bases from J, the gap between germline ends came to 11 bases. The CDR3 extends over 12 amino acids. Germline V CDR1 and CDR2: MDHEN, SYDVKM. The DNA for the CDR3 is TGTGCCAGCACGACGGGAGGCAACACCATATATTTT. This sequence encodes CASTTGGNTIYF. The full variable domain, rest sourced from reference TRBV28 and TRBJ1-3, is DVKVTQSSRYLVKRTGEKVFLECVQDMDHENMFWYRQDPGLGLRLIYFSYDVKMKEKGDIPEGYSVSREKKERFSLILESASTNQTSMYLCASTTGGNTIYFGEGSWLTVV.

The chain uses TRBV6-2 or TRBV6-3 and TRBJ2-5; D is ambiguous. The CDR3 is made up of 14 amino acids. V lost 6 bases and J lost 9, with 20 bases in between. CDR1 is MNHEY and CDR2 is SVGEGT in the germline V gene. The CDR3 DNA reads as TGTGCCAGCAGCCCTTCCAACCCGCCGGTGGCCCAGTACTTC. Translated: CASSPSNPPVAQYF.

This clone occurred once. The rearrangement uses TRBV7-2 and TRBJ1-4; D might be TRBD1 (5 bases). The CDR3 is made up of 14 amino acids. Germline V gene data show CDR1 as SGHTA and CDR2 as FQGNSA. Trimming stripped 4 bases from V and 2 bases from J, with 8 bases between. This CDR3 reads CASSSGRTNEKLFF. Here the CDR3 DNA reads TGTGCCAGCAGCTCAGGGAGGACTAATGAAAAACTGTTTTTT. The full variable domain, its missing parts supplied by reference TRBV7-2 and TRBJ1-4, is GAGVSQSPSNKVTEKGKDVELRCDPISGHTALYWYRQSLGQGLEFLIYFQGNSAPDKSGLPSDRFSAERTGGSVSTLTIQRTQQEDSAVYLCASSSGRTNEKLFFGSGTQLSVL.

The J gene is TRBJ2-1, the V gene TRBV7-6; TRBD1 might be the D (5 bases). CDR3 length equals 14 residues. Germline CDR1 reads SGHVS; CDR2 reads FNYEAQ. V lost 0 bases and J 8 bases, leaving 11 bases between the germline ends. As DNA, the CDR3 is TGTGCCAGCAGCTTAGCGGCAGGGATCCATGAGCAGTTCTTC. Protein: CASSLAAGIHEQFF. The full variable domain, completed using reference TRBV7-6 and TRBJ2-1, is GAGVSQSPRYKVTKRGQDVALRCDPISGHVSLYWYRQALGQGPEFLTYFNYEAQQDKSGLPNDRFSAERPEGSISTLTIQRTEQRDSAMYRCASSLAAGIHEQFFGPGTRLTVL.

The genes are TRBV3-1 (or the pseudogene TRBV3-2) and TRBJ2-1; 13 bases are shared with TRBD2. V trimming: 4 bases; J trimming: 9 bases; junction bases outside the gene matches: 9. There are 16 residues in the CDR3. Germline values: CDR1 LGHDT, CDR2 YNNKEL (reference sequence). In nucleotides, the CDR3 is TGTGCCAGCAGCCCTCGGACTAGCGGGAGATTTAGTGAGCAGTTCTTC. The encoded protein is CASSPRTSGRFSEQFF.

This clone was seen a handful of times. The V gene is TRBV5-4, the J gene TRBJ2-3; D remains unclear. CDR1 and CDR2 (germline): SGHNT, YYREEE (reference sequence). The CDR3 length is 13 residues. Trimming took off 5 bases at V and 5 bases at J, with 12 bases between the two ends. CDR3 sequence reads: CASRPQREDTQYF. The CDR3 nucleotides read TGTGCCAGCAGACCGCAAAGAGAAGATACGCAGTATTTT.

The CDR3 nucleotides read TGTGCCAGCAGTTTAATCAGGGAAACTGAAGCTTTCTTT. Translated, it gives CASSLIRETEAFF. This chain uses TRBV27 with TRBJ1-1; a possible D gene is TRBD1 (5 bases). V was trimmed by 2 bases and J by 5 bases, leaving 9 bases between them. The CDR3 extends over 13 amino acids. Per germline, CDR1 MNHEY and CDR2 SMNVEV (reference sequence).

The chain is built from TRBV7-9 and TRBJ2-6; TRBD2 aligns across 7 bases. The CDR3 runs 19 residues. Per the germline V gene, CDR1 is SEHNR and CDR2 is FQNEAQ (reference sequence). The junction had 9 bases not matched to a gene; V was cut back by 0 bases and J by 1 base. The DNA for the CDR3 is TGTGCCAGCAGCTTAGCCTACGTCTCCGGGGGGTCTGGGGCCAACGTCCTGACTTTC. This gives the protein CASSLAYVSGGSGANVLTF.

J is TRBJ2-7 and V is TRBV27; the D gene is possibly TRBD2 (5 bases). Germline CDR1 MNHEY, CDR2 SMNVEV (reference sequence). V lost 6 bases to trimming and J lost 6 bases, with 9 bases between them. The CDR3 has 11 amino acids. CDR3 region: CASRDWGEQYF. The CDR3 DNA sequence: TGTGCCAGCAGGGACTGGGGCGAGCAGTACTTC.

This clone was found once. This sequence joins TRBV5-1 and TRBJ2-1; 7 nucleotides agree with TRBD1. The CDR3 is 16 residues long. J was trimmed by 10 bases and V by 4 bases; bases with no gene match: 17. CDR1 SGHRS and CDR2 YFSETQ come from the germline V gene. In DNA, the CDR3 is TGCGCCAGCAGCCTAGGGACAGCTATACTACAATCGGAGCAGTTCTTC. This encodes CASSLGTAILQSEQFF.

A few counts support this clone. The chain has TRBV19 and TRBJ2-7, with TRBD2 matching over 9 bases. V lost 8 bases and J lost 0; bases outside the gene matches: 5. CDR3 size: 14 residues. Germline CDR1 and CDR2: LNHDA and SQIVND (reference sequence). CDR3 amino acids: CASSPSGDSYEQYF. The CDR3 nucleotides read TGTGCCAGTTCCCCTAGCGGGGACTCCTACGAGCAGTACTTC.

The V gene is TRBV5-1, the J gene TRBJ1-1, with 7 positions matching TRBD1. V trimming: 3 bases; J trimming: 7 bases; junction bases outside the gene matches: 12. The germline V gene has CDR1 SGHRS and CDR2 YFSETQ. The CDR3 covers 15 residues. This CDR3 is CASSWGDSEVSEAFF. The CDR3 DNA sequence: TGCGCCAGCAGCTGGGGGGACAGCGAGGTGAGTGAAGCTTTCTTT.

This chain connects TRBV11-2 to TRBJ2-5, with D tentatively TRBD2 (5 bases). Looked up from germline, CDR1 is SGHAT and CDR2 is FQNNGV. Trimming stripped 1 base from V and 3 bases from J, with 9 bases between. The CDR3 has 14 residues. In DNA form, the CDR3 reads TGTGCCAGCAGCTTAGGTAGCGCAAAAGAGACCCAGTACTTC. Its protein is CASSLGSAKETQYF.

This chain connects TRBV11-3 to TRBJ2-7, with TRBD2 identical over 8 bases. Germline CDR1 and CDR2: SGHNT and YENEEA. The CDR3 length is 13 residues. The trim removed 2 bases at V and 7 bases at J, leaving 4 bases unmatched. CDR3 DNA: TGTGCCAGCAGCTTAAGCGGGAGTGGAGAGCAGTACTTC. Amino acids: CASSLSGSGEQYF.

The V call is TRBV6-5, the J call TRBJ1-5; D perhaps matches TRBD1 (5 bases). The CDR3 is 15 residues long. V gave up 0 bases and J gave up 7 bases, with 13 bases separating them. Germline-derived CDR1 and CDR2 are MNHEY and SVGAGI. Written as DNA, the CDR3 is TGTGCCAGCAGTTACTCGACGGGGGTCGGGCAGCCCCAGCATTTT. This codes for CASSYSTGVGQPQHF.

The chain joins TRBV4-2 to TRBJ2-7; possibly TRBD2 for D (6 bases). Germline assignment: CDR1 LGHNA and CDR2 YNFKEQ. This CDR3 is built from 19 residues. Trimming cost V 0 bases and J 2 bases, with 23 bases left between them. The CDR3 coding sequence is TGTGCCAGCAGCCAAGAGCGGGGAACTGGAACGGTCACTACCTACGAGCAGTACTTC. Translation gives CASSQERGTGTVTTYEQYF.

This clone has a handful of counts. This chain joins TRBV5-4 and TRBJ1-3, with 9 nucleotides matching TRBD1. V shed 5 bases, J shed 4 bases, and the junction held 4 bases outside the gene matches. Germline lookup yields CDR1 SGHNT and CDR2 YYREEE (reference sequence). The CDR3 is 14 residues long. CDR3 protein: CASSLQGAGNTIYF. CDR3 DNA: TGTGCCAGCAGTCTACAGGGGGCGGGAAACACCATATATTTT.

The chain uses TRBV6-2 or TRBV6-3 and TRBJ2-1; D may be TRBD1 (5 bases). CDR3 length equals 13 residues. The V end was cut by 2 bases, the J end by 9 bases, with 11 bases between. The germline V gene encodes CDR1 MNHEY and CDR2 SVGEGT. DNA for the CDR3: TGTGCCAGCAGTTACCTTGGAAGGGGTGAGCAGTTCTTC. This gives the protein CASSYLGRGEQFF.

CDR3: CSVEAVLNEQFF. Written as DNA, the CDR3 is TGCAGCGTTGAAGCAGTTTTAAATGAGCAGTTCTTC. V is TRBV29-1 and J is TRBJ2-1; no clear D gene. Trimming took 1 base from V and 7 from J, leaving 8 bases between them. CDR1 and CDR2 from the germline V gene are SQVTM and ANQGSEA. The CDR3 runs 12 residues.

The chain recombines TRBV9 with TRBJ2-5; 10 bases match TRBD1. CDR3 length equals 16 residues. The V gene's germline CDR1 is SGDLS and CDR2 YYNGEE. V lost 3 bases to trimming and J lost 2 bases; unmatched junction nucleotides: 7. The CDR3 region is CASSATGGRGQETQYF. CDR3 coding DNA: TGTGCCAGCAGCGCGACAGGGGGCCGGGGGCAAGAGACCCAGTACTTC.

The chain uses TRBV5-1 and TRBJ1-2, with 12 nucleotides matching TRBD1. The CDR3 covers 14 residues. Trimming at V came to 5 bases and at J to 4 bases, leaving 3 bases not matched to a gene. Germline CDR1 and CDR2: SGHRS and YFSETQ. The CDR3 is CASSPGQGAYGYTF. Here the CDR3 DNA reads TGCGCCAGCAGTCCGGGACAGGGGGCCTATGGCTACACCTTC.

This rearrangement joins TRBV9 to TRBJ1-2; D gene unclear. Per germline, CDR1 SGDLS and CDR2 YYNGEE. V shed 4 bases and J shed 4 bases, with 14 bases lying between them. CDR3 length equals 14 residues. The CDR3 loop is CASSSRSLTYGYTF. In DNA form, the CDR3 reads TGTGCCAGCAGCTCGAGATCTCTAACCTATGGCTACACCTTC.

The chain recombines TRBV7-3 with TRBJ2-1; unclear D gene. The V end lost 0 bases, the J end lost 0 bases, and 3 bases lay between the germline ends. The CDR3 runs 14 residues. Germline values: CDR1 SGHTA, CDR2 FQGTGA. CDR3 protein: CASSLTNSYNEQFF. In DNA, the CDR3 is TGTGCCAGCAGCTTAACCAACTCCTACAATGAGCAGTTCTTC. The full variable domain, rest sourced from reference TRBV7-3 and TRBJ2-1, is GAGVSQTPSNKVTEKGKYVELRCDPISGHTALYWYRQSLGQGPEFLIYFQGTGAADDSGLPNDRFFAVRPEGSVSTLKIQRTERGDSAVYLCASSLTNSYNEQFFGPGTRLTVL.

The chain is built from TRBV29-1 and TRBJ2-7, with D possibly TRBD2 on 5 matching bases. Germline V gene data show CDR1 as SQVTM and CDR2 as ANQGSEA. The CDR3 is 14 amino acids. The V and J ends lost 0 bases and 6 bases respectively, with 15 bases between them. The CDR3 DNA follows: TGCAGCGTTGAAGAACCGGGGAGAATGGGCGAGCAGTACTTC. Translated, it gives CSVEEPGRMGEQYF.

The chain recombines TRBV5-6 with TRBJ1-4; 9 bases match TRBD1. This CDR3 region has 16 residues. Trimming removed 0 bases from V and 8 bases from J; junction bases left unmatched: 8. Per germline, CDR1 SGHDT and CDR2 YYEEEE. The CDR3 spells CASSLANRGQGEKLFF. The CDR3 nucleotides read TGTGCCAGCAGCTTGGCCAACAGGGGGCAAGGGGAAAAACTGTTTTTT.

The chain is built from TRBV5-1 and TRBJ1-1; a possible D gene is TRBD1 (6 bases). CDR3 length: 14 amino acids. With 0 bases removed from V and 3 bases from J, the gap between germline ends came to 9 bases. Per the germline V gene, CDR1 is SGHRS and CDR2 is YFSETQ. Written as DNA, the CDR3 is TGCGCCAGCAGCTTGGTTCCAGGGGACACTGAAGCTTTCTTT. Translated: CASSLVPGDTEAFF. Based on the CDR3 plus reference TRBV5-1 and TRBJ1-1, the full variable domain is KAGVTQTPRYLIKTRGQQVTLSCSPISGHRSVSWYQQTPGQGLQFLFEYFSETQRNKGNFPGRFSGRQFSNSRSEMNVSTLELGDSALYLCASSLVPGDTEAFFGQGTRLTVV.

The chain couples TRBV19 to TRBJ1-2; the D is unclear. This CDR3 has 14 amino acids. V was pared by 3 bases and J by 2 bases, with 10 bases between. Germline V lookup: CDR1 LNHDA, CDR2 SQIVND (reference sequence). CDR3 DNA: TGTGCCAGTAGTATCTTGCGAGGGAACTATGGCTACACCTTC. As protein: CASSILRGNYGYTF. The whole variable domain, remainder taken from reference TRBV19 and TRBJ1-2, is DGGITQSPKYLFRKEGQNVTLSCEQNLNHDAMYWYRQDPGQGLRLIYYSQIVNDFQKGDIAEGYSVSREKKESFPLTVTSAQKNPTAFYLCASSILRGNYGYTFGSGTRLTVV.

The V and J genes are TRBV18 and TRBJ2-1; 12 bases align to TRBD2. CDR3 length: 15 amino acids. Germline assignment: CDR1 KGHSH and CDR2 LQKENI. V gave up 3 bases and J gave up 8 bases; unmatched junction bases: 5. The CDR3 reads CASSPLTSGSDEQFF. CDR3 DNA: TGTGCCAGCTCACCCTTGACTAGCGGGAGCGATGAGCAGTTCTTC.

This clone was detected once. The gene calls are TRBV5-1 and TRBJ2-1; 12 nucleotides match TRBD2. Germline values: CDR1 SGHRS, CDR2 YFSETQ. The CDR3 length is 15 residues. The V and J ends lost 2 bases and 7 bases, in that order; junction bases with no gene match: 4. The CDR3 region is CASSLLAGGSNEQFF. CDR3 DNA sequence: TGCGCCAGCAGCTTACTAGCGGGGGGCTCGAATGAGCAGTTCTTC.

V usage is TRBV7-3 and J usage is TRBJ1-6; D remains unclear. The CDR3 covers 15 residues. V gave up 2 bases and J gave up 7 bases, with 12 bases separating them. Germline V lookup: CDR1 SGHTA, CDR2 FQGTGA. Here the CDR3 DNA reads TGTGCCAGCAGCTTATGGGGAGATGGGAATTCACCCCTCCACTTT. This gives the protein CASSLWGDGNSPLHF.